Below, one TCR beta chain is given with its context. As yet, its antigen is unknown. The CDR3 extends over 15 amino acids. The V gene end was trimmed by 8 bases and the J gene end by 4 bases; junction bases not matched to a gene: 8. Germline V gene lookup returns CDR1 MNHEY and CDR2 SMNVEV (reference sequence). The entry originates in a study of T cell responses to AZD1222 COVID-19 vaccine. Measured with immunoSEQ multiplex PCR; TCRdb has only the in-frame clones, and not every one. The sample has around 78,000 clones; nearly 90% are singletons. Study-level points and caveats: Elevations in Spike-specific TCR breadth and depth followed administration of two AZD1222 doses. None of the repertoires were sampled until the peak T cell response had passed.

The rearrangement links TRBV27 to TRBJ2-1; 10 nucleotides line up with TRBD2. This receptor was taken from an adult in good health. The source was peripheral blood, collected on day 0 of MenACWY control vaccination. The CDR3 sequence: CASGIASGGYNEQFF. CDR3 in DNA: TGTGCCAGCGGAATCGCTAGCGGGGGTTACAATGAGCAGTTCTTC.